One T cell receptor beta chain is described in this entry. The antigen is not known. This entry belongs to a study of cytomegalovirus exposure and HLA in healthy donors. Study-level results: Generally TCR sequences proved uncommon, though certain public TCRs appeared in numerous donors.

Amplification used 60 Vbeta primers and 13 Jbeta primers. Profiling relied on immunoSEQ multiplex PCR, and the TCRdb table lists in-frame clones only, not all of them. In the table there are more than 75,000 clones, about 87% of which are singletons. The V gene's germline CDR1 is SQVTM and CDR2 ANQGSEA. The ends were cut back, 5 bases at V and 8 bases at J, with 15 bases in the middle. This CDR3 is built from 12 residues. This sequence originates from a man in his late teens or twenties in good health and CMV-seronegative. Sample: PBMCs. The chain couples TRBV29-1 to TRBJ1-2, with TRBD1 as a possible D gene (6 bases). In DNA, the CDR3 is TGCAGCGTTTCAACAGGGCTAAAGGGCTACACCTTC. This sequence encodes CSVSTGLKGYTF.